This T cell receptor (beta chain) was observed in a study of identical twins. Study conclusions and caveats: Among beta out-of-frame sequences, excess sharing between twins appeared weaker. Cord blood beta clonotypes present at high abundance carried fewer insertions; no such pattern appeared in memory repertoires.

Comments on this clonotype: Its antigen is not identified.

Template switching added a universal primer site, and cDNA bore unique molecular identifiers. TCRdb re-called the 5' RACE reads with MiXCR, one entry per CDR3 protein. The profile shows around 490,000 distinct CDR3 sequences, over 12% of them singletons. V was pared by 2 bases and J by 4 bases, with 9 bases between. Germline V gives CDR1 MNHEY, CDR2 SMNVEV (reference sequence). This CDR3 comprises 13 residues. These data are also associated with another study on yellow fever vaccine responses in identical twins.

The TCR comes from a woman in her late teens or twenties in good health. J is TRBJ2-7 and V is TRBV27; D perhaps matches TRBD1 (6 bases). Sample: CD4+ T cells sorted from blood. The CDR3 loop reads CASSLRDKYEQYV. The CDR3 nucleotides read TGTGCCAGCAGTTTACGGGACAAATACGAGCAGTACGTC.